What follows describes a single T cell receptor beta chain. With 3 bases removed from V and 13 bases from J, the gap between germline ends came to 13 bases. This CDR3 has 13 residues. Germline V gene data show CDR1 as MGHDK and CDR2 as SYGVNS. This specimen comes from a study of blood T cell repertoires in COVID-19. Study summary: The cDNA or gDNA used as material had been derived from T cells, B-cell-depleted T cells, or PBMCs.

This study enrolled people aged about 18 to 100 from 20 to 25 US geographic areas. Membership in each cohort depended on participant-reported clinical history. Recovery meant two consecutive negative NP/OP PCR tests, professional clearance, or resolved symptoms. The repertoire was sequenced with immunoSEQ multiplex PCR; TCRdb's copy has only in-frame clones and lacks some. The sample records 360,000 or so clones, roughly 87% being singletons. This TCR was sampled from a woman in her thirties who had recovered from COVID-19. The chain carries TRBV25-1 and TRBJ1-6; perhaps TRBD1 as D (6 bases). What was sequenced was PBMCs or T cells enriched from blood (not recorded which). The CDR3 region has the DNA TGTGCCAGCAGTGACAGGGGTGGCGGGCCCCTCCACTTT. Amino acids: CASSDRGGGPLHF.